This T cell receptor beta chain appears in the sequencing data of a study of blood T cell repertoires in COVID-19. Background on the study: Sources were T cells, B-cell-depleted T cells, or PBMCs; the material itself was cDNA or gDNA.

In terms of age and location, participants ranged from roughly 18 to 95 years and lived in about 25 US areas. The study assigned cohorts using participant-reported clinical history. Before being deemed recovered, Cohort 3 donors had two negative PCRs, clearance, or symptom resolution. Using immunoSEQ multiplex PCR, the repertoire was profiled, and TCRdb retains in-frame clones only, with some absent. The sample has around 270,000 clones; 75% to 90% are singletons. Sequencing was performed on PBMCs or T cells enriched from blood (not recorded which). The receptor was isolated from a woman between 25 and 40 years old who had recovered from COVID-19.

The DNA of the CDR3 is TGTGCCAGCAGTGAAATCGCGGAGTCGACTTACGAGCAGTACTTC. Translating it yields CASSEIAESTYEQYF. This chain uses TRBV2 with TRBJ2-7; D is unresolved. The ends were cut back, 2 bases at V and 4 bases at J, with 15 bases in the middle. This CDR3 contains 15 residues. Looked up from germline, CDR1 is SNHLY and CDR2 is FYNNEI.